This T cell receptor (beta chain) was identified during a study of OX40 agonist ivuxolimab in advanced cancers. Study information: Ivuxolimab, which patients received intravenously every 2 weeks, was dosed at 0.01 to 10 mg/kg. Age averaged around 60 years (range roughly 23 to 80), and around 87% were male.

This clone was seen more than once but under ten times. Systemic immunosuppression or autoimmune disease history was grounds to exclude patients. In germline, CDR1 is MDHEN, CDR2 SYDVKM. The J segment lost 5 bases and the V segment lost 5 bases, leaving 12 bases of the junction unmatched. The CDR3 extends over 17 amino acids. Measured with immunoSEQ multiplex PCR; TCRdb has only the in-frame clones, and not every one. The sample has roughly 12,000 clones; roughly four fifths are singletons. This chain joins TRBV28 and TRBJ1-1; 12 bases are a match to TRBD1. The sequence was collected from an adult with an advanced solid tumor such as melanoma, head and neck, liver or kidney cancer. The sample consisted of CD4+ or CD8+ T cells sorted from blood, taken in a trial of the OX40 agonist ivuxolimab. The CDR3 DNA reads TGTGCCAGCAGTACCCGGGACAGGGGGCCAGGGTGGACTGAAGCTTTCTTT. Its translation is CASSTRDRGPGWTEAFF.